The clone carrying this T cell receptor (beta chain) has only a few counts. What it binds is not known. TCRdb re-called the 5' RACE reads through MiXCR, storing one row per CDR3 protein. The sample contains approximately 550,000 distinct CDR3 sequences, 15% to 20% of which appear only once. This sample stems from a study of T cells after yellow fever vaccination. Study conclusions and caveats: The booster saw the reappearance of most primary-vaccination clones (around 96% CD4, around 88% CD8).

This CDR3 has 18 residues. Trimming stripped 1 base from V and 2 bases from J, with 22 bases between. CDR1 and CDR2 from the germline V gene are SQVTM and ANQGSEA. The clonotype originates from a man aged 25 to 45 who received the YFV17D yellow fever vaccine. This sample comprised PBMCs, obtained 15 days after the yellow fever booster vaccination. The rearrangement links TRBV29-1 to TRBJ2-3; perhaps TRBD1 as D (6 bases). The CDR3 sequence: CSVEALRGLGEATDTQYF. The CDR3 bases are TGCAGCGTTGAAGCACTCAGGGGATTAGGTGAGGCCACAGATACGCAGTATTTT.